The rows below give T cell receptor beta chains drawn from one sample of a study of beta chain features in type 1 diabetes. Clones were read by immunoSEQ multiplex PCR, and TCRdb kept only the in-frame ones, dropping some. Here the sample spans fewer than 250,000 clones, about 14% being singletons. The sequenced sample was naive CD4+ T cells from blood. These TCRs come from a woman in her thirties or forties in good health. CDR3s include the opening cysteine and the closing phenylalanine or tryptophan. The D gene is left open where the match is weak. The size entry is marked missing in some rows and otherwise reads once, few, many or a size class.

clone_size j_call v_call d_call cdr3_aa cdr3_nt
NA TRBJ2-7 TRBV12-5 NA CASGLEGIGGGYSYEQYF TGTGCTAGTGGTTTGGAGGGTATAGGAGGGGGCTACTCCTACGAGCAGTACTTC
few TRBJ2-7 TRBV7-2 NA CASSPGASDLEQYF TGTGCCAGCAGCCCCGGGGCTAGCGATCTCGAGCAGTACTTC
few TRBJ1-6 TRBV29-1 NA CSVRGEYNSPLHF TGCAGCGTTCGCGGGGAATATAATTCACCCCTCCACTTT
few TRBJ2-7 TRBV5-1 NA CASSLGQVPFFGEQYF TGCGCCAGCAGCTTGGGGCAGGTTCCCTTTTTTGGCGAGCAGTACTTC
few TRBJ2-4 TRBV6-1 NA CASSQVLKNIQYF TGTGCCAGCTCTCAGGTCCTCAAAAACATTCAGTACTTC
NA TRBJ1-6 TRBV4-3 TRBD1 CASSQIQGANSPLHF TGCGCCAGCAGCCAAATACAGGGGGCCAATTCACCCCTCCACTTT
few TRBJ1-1 TRBV7-2 NA CASSFPRYPEAFF TGTGCCAGCAGCTTCCCCCGGTATCCTGAAGCTTTCTTT
few TRBJ2-7 TRBV2 NA CASSESGIEQYF TGTGCCAGCAGTGAGTCAGGGATCGAGCAGTACTTC
NA TRBJ1-4 TRBV7-9 NA CASSINEKLFF TGTGCCAGCAGCATAAATGAAAAACTGTTTTTT
few TRBJ1-3 TRBV2 NA CASRTEGSGNTIYF TGTGCCAGTAGGACTGAAGGCTCTGGAAACACCATATATTTT
NA TRBJ2-7 TRBV2 TRBD1 CASSAGTGGPYEQYF TGTGCCAGCAGTGCCGGGACAGGGGGCCCCTACGAGCAGTACTTC
few TRBJ2-5 TRBV5-6 TRBD1 CASRYRARGYQETQYF TGTGCCAGCAGATACCGGGCCAGGGGGTACCAAGAGACCCAGTACTTC
NA TRBJ1-5 TRBV5-1 NA CASRPDSYNQPQHF TGCGCCAGCCGACCGGACAGCTATAATCAGCCCCAGCATTTT
NA TRBJ1-2 TRBV6-5 TRBD1 CASTRQGNGYTF TGTGCCAGTACTAGACAGGGGAATGGCTACACCTTC
many TRBJ2-5 TRBV11-2 NA CASARGETQYF TGTGCCAGCGCACGAGGGGAGACCCAGTACTTC
few TRBJ1-5 TRBV2 NA CASSPDGRGNQPQHF TGTGCCAGCAGTCCGGACGGCAGGGGCAATCAGCCCCAGCATTTT
NA TRBJ2-1 TRBV7-6 TRBD1 CASSLETGAYNEQFF TGTGCCAGCAGCTTAGAGACAGGGGCCTACAATGAGCAGTTCTTC
NA TRBJ2-3 TRBV7-2 TRBD1 CASTGLRGLSTDTQYF TGTGCCAGCACCGGCCTCAGGGGGCTTAGCACAGATACGCAGTATTTT
NA TRBJ2-1 TRBV7-8 TRBD2 CASSALLAGGHNEQFF TGTGCCAGCAGCGCCCTACTAGCGGGGGGCCACAATGAGCAGTTCTTC
NA TRBJ1-3 TRBV6-5 TRBD1 CASTGADSGNTIYF TGTGCGTCGACAGGGGCCGACTCTGGAAACACCATATATTTT